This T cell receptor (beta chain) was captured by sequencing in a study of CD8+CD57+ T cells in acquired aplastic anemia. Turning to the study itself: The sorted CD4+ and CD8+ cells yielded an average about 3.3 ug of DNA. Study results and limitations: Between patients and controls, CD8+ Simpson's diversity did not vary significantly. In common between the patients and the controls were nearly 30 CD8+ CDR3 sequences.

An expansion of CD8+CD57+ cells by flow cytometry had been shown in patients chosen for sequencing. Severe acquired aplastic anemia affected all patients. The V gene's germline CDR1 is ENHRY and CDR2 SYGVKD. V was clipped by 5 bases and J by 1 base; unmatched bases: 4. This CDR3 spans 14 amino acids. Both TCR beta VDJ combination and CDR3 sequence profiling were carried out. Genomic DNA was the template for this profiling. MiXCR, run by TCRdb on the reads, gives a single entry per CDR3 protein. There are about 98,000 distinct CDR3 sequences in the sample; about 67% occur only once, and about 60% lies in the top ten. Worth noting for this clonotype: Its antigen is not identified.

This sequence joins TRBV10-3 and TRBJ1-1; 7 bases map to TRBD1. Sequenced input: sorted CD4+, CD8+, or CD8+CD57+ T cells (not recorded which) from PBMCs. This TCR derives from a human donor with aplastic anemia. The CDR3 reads CAISSTGSNTEAFF. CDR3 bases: TGTGCCATCAGTTCGACAGGGTCGAACACTGAAGCTTTCTTT.